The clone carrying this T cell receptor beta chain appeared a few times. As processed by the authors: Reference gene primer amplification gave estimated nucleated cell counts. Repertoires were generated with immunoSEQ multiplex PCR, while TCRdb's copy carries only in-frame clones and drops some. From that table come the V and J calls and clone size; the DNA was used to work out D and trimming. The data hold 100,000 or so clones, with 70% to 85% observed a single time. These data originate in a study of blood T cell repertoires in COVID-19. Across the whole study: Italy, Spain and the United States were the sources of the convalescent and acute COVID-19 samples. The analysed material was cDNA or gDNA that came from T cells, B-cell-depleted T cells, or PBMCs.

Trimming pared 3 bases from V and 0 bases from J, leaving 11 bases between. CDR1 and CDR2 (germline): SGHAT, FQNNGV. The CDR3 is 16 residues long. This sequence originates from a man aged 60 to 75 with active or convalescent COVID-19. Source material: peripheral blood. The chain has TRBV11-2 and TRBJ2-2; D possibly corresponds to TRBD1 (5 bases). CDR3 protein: CASSLLGASNTGELFF. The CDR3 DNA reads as TGTGCCAGCAGCTTGCTAGGGGCATCGAACACCGGGGAGCTGTTTTTT. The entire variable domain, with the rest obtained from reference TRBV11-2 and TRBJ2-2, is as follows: EAGVAQSPRYKIIEKRQSVAFWCNPISGHATLYWYQQILGQGPKLLIQFQNNGVVDDSQLPKDRFSAERLKGVDSTLKIQPAKLEDSAVYLCASSLLGASNTGELFFGEGSRLTVL.